This T cell receptor beta chain was profiled in a study of Ad26.COV2.S vaccination and SARS-CoV-2 variants. Profiling relied on immunoSEQ multiplex PCR, and the TCRdb table lists in-frame clones only, not all of them. The sample records 150,000 to 200,000 clones, 87% being singletons. CDR1 and CDR2 (germline): SGHVS, FNYEAQ. The CDR3 covers 16 residues. V was clipped by 2 bases and J by 2 bases; unmatched bases: 6. This receptor was obtained from a human donor who had recovered from COVID-19. Sequenced here: peripheral blood, sampled after recovery from COVID-19. V is TRBV7-6 and J is TRBJ2-3; 8 bases are shared with TRBD2. In DNA, the CDR3 is TGTGCCAGCAGCTTACTTTCGGGGGGGGCCACAGATACGCAGTATTTT. This sequence encodes CASSLLSGGATDTQYF.